The 6 T cell receptor beta chains presented below share a single source sample, sequenced in a study of blood T cells in healthy people across ages. The use of a sample-barcoded 5' primer and a J-beta primer mix characterized a second PCR of 7 to 11 cycles. TCRdb independently ran MiXCR on the 5' RACE reads; one entry per CDR3 protein. The repertoire consists of approximately 790,000 distinct CDR3 sequences, with around 62% occurring once and the leading ten covering about 30%. The specimen was blood. These receptors were collected from a young man in good health.

The chain uses TRBV6-5 and TRBJ2-4, with TRBD1 identical over 7 bases. The tail of the sequence fits TRBJ2-7 better, so the J call may be wrong. Germline loops: CDR1 MNHEY, CDR2 SVGAGI. This CDR3 region has 14 residues. The DNA for the CDR3 is TGTGCCAGCAGCCGACAGGGAGTATCCTACGAGCAGTACTTC. Its translation: CASSRQGVSYEQYF.

This chain links TRBV4-3 with TRBJ1-4; D is ambiguous. V was cut by 4 bases and J by 8 bases, with 20 bases left in between. CDR1 is LGHNA, CDR2 YSLEER, per germline. CDR3 length equals 16 residues. DNA of the CDR3: TGCGCCAGCAGCCGAGAGGGTCTTCCCGGGAGGGAAAAACTGTTTTTT. Translated: CASSREGLPGREKLFF.

The chain carries TRBV18 and TRBJ1-4; the D is unclear. Germline V gives CDR1 KGHSH, CDR2 LQKENI. The CDR3 consists of 16 residues. The germline V and J ends were trimmed by 6 bases and 7 bases, with 21 bases remaining between them. For the CDR3, the DNA is TGTGCCAGCTCGTCCCCGGGCCAAGGTTCGGGTGAAAAACTGTTTTTT. This encodes CASSSPGQGSGEKLFF.

The chain carries TRBV20-1 and TRBJ1-5; TRBD1 matches 12 bases. This CDR3 comprises 16 residues. From germline, CDR1 is DFQATT and CDR2 SNEGSKA (reference sequence). After removal of 5 bases from V and 3 bases from J, the junction contained 8 bases not matched to a gene. CDR3 region: CSAAPGQGAINQPQHF. Here the CDR3 DNA reads TGCAGTGCTGCTCCGGGACAGGGGGCAATCAATCAGCCCCAGCATTTT.

The rearrangement uses TRBV27 and TRBJ2-4, with TRBD1 identical over 8 bases. The assigned J gene may be wrong: the sequence end matches TRBJ2-7 better. Germline V gives CDR1 MNHEY, CDR2 SMNVEV (reference sequence). The CDR3 is 16 amino acids. The chain's CDR3 is CASSHLPGQVSYEQYF. The DNA for the CDR3 is TGTGCCAGCAGTCACTTACCGGGACAGGTGAGCTACGAGCAGTACTTC.

The chain joins TRBV20-1 to TRBJ2-4; no reliable D call. Per the germline V gene, CDR1 is DFQATT and CDR2 is SNEGSKA (reference sequence). The CDR3 loop spans 13 amino acids. V was cut by 1 base and J by 4 bases, with 8 bases left in between. CDR3 in amino acids: CSARGSLKNIQYF. For the CDR3, the DNA is TGCAGTGCTAGAGGGTCCCTTAAAAACATTCAGTACTTC.